This T cell receptor (beta chain) was sequenced in a study of tumor-infiltrating lymphocytes in primary liver carcinoma. The wider study: Surgical resection was used to treat these primary liver carcinoma patients.

V was trimmed by 5 bases and J by 8 bases, leaving 7 bases between them. This CDR3 is 11 amino acids long. Germline values: CDR1 MNHEY, CDR2 SVGAGI. In regard to this clonotype: Possible read error: a much larger clone is one base away.

A primer matching the constant region was used to make TCR beta cDNA from approximately 0.45 ug of total RNA. TCR beta libraries came from three nested multiplex PCR rounds using slightly modified ARM-PCR. In the first two PCR rounds, TRBV1-TRBV30 forward primers were paired with a C-beta reverse primer, and each round lasted approximately 9 cycles. TCRdb processed the multiplex PCR reads anew with MiXCR; each CDR3 protein has one entry. The sample carries 300,000 to 350,000 distinct CDR3 sequences, around three fifths recorded once. Blood RNA came from unsorted whole blood; germline DNA was also extracted. Collected before surgery were about 4.3 milliliters of peripheral blood.

This chain joins TRBV6-5 and TRBJ2-1; TRBD1 or TRBD2 may be the D gene (5 bases each). The sequencing input was peripheral blood. The sequence was collected from a man between 40 and 49 years old with primary liver carcinoma and hepatitis B virus infection. Here the CDR3 reads CASSRGYEQFF. The CDR3 bases are TGTGCCAGCAGTCGGGGCTATGAGCAGTTCTTC.